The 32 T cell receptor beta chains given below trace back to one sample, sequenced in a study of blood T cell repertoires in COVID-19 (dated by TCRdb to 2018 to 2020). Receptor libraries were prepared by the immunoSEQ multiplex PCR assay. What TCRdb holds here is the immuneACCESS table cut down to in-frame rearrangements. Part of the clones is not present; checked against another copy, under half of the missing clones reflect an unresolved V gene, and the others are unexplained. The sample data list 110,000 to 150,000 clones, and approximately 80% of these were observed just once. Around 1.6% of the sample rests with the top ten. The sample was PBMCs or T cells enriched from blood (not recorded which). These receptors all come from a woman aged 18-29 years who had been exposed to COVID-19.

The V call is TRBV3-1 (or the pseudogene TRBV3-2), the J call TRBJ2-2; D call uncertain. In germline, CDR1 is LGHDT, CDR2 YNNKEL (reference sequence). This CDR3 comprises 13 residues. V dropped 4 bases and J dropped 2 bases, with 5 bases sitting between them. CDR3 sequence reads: CASSPVNTGELFF. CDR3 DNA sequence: TGTGCCAGCAGCCCGGTTAACACCGGGGAGCTGTTTTTT.

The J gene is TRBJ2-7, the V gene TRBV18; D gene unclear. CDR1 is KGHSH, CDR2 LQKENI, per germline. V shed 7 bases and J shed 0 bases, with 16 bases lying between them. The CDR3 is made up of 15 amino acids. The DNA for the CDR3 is TGTGCCAGCTGCCGAGGATCCCGGAGCTCCTACGAGCAGTACTTC. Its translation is CASCRGSRSSYEQYF.

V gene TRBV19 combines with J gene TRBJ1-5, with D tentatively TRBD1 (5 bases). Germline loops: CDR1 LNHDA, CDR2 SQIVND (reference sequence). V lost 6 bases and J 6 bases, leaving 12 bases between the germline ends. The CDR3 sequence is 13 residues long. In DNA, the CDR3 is TGTGCCAGTAGATCCTATCAGGGTCAGCCCCAGCATTTT. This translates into CASRSYQGQPQHF.

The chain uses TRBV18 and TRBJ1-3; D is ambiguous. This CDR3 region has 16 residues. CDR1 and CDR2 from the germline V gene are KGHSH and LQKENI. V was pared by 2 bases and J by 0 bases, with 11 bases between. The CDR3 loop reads CASSPYGQFSGNTIYF. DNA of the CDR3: TGTGCCAGCTCACCATATGGGCAGTTCTCTGGAAACACCATATATTTT.

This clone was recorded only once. The CDR3 sequence is CASSYAGTASYGYTF. The CDR3 nucleotides are TGTGCCAGCAGTTACGCCGGGACTGCGAGCTATGGCTACACCTTC. This sequence joins TRBV6-5 and TRBJ1-2, with D possibly TRBD1 on 5 matching bases. The CDR3 extends over 15 amino acids. Germline-derived CDR1 and CDR2 are MNHEY and SVGAGI. V dropped 2 bases and J dropped 4 bases, with 14 bases sitting between them.

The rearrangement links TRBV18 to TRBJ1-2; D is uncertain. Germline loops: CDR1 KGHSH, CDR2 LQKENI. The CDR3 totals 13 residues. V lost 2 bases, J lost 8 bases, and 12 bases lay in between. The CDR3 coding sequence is TGTGCCAGCTCACCAGAGGGTTATCAAGGCTACACCTTC. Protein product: CASSPEGYQGYTF.

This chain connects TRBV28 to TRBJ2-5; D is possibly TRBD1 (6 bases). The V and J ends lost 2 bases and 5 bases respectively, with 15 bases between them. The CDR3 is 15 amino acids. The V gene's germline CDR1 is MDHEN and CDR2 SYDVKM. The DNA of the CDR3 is TGTGCCAGCAGTTTACCGTTAGAGGGGGAGGAGACCCAGTACTTC. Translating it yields CASSLPLEGEETQYF.

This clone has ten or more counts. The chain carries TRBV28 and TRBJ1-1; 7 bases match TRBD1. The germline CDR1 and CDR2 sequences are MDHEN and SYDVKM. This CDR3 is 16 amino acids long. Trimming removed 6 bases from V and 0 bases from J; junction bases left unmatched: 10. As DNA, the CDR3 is TGTGCCAGCAGGCAAGACAGGGTCCGTGTGAACACTGAAGCTTTCTTT. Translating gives CASRQDRVRVNTEAFF.

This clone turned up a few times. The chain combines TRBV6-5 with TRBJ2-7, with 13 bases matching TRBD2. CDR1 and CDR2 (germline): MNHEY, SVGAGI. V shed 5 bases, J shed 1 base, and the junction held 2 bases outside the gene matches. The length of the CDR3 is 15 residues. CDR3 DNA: TGTGCCAGCAGTCGGACTAGCGGGAGATCCTACGAGCAGTACTTC. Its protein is CASSRTSGRSYEQYF.

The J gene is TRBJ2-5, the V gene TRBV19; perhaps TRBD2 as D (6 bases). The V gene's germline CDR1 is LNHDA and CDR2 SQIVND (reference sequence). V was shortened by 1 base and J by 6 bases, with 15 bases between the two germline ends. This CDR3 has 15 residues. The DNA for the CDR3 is TGTGCCAGTAGTATAGGGCTAGCGTTAACAAAGACCCAGTACTTC. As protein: CASSIGLALTKTQYF.

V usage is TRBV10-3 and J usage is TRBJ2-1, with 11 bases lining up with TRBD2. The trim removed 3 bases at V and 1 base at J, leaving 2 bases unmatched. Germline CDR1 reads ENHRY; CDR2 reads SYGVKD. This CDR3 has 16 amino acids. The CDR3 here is CAISETSGRSYNEQFF. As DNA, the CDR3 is TGTGCCATCAGTGAAACTAGCGGGAGATCCTACAATGAGCAGTTCTTC.

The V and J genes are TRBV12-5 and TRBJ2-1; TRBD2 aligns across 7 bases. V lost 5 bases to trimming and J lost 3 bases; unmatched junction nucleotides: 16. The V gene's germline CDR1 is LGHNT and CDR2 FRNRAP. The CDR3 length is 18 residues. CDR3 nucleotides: TGTGCTAGTGGTGGGGGAACATCTAGCGGCCCCTTCTACAATGAGCAGTTCTTC. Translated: CASGGGTSSGPFYNEQFF.

The CDR3 here is CASSTGQGATEAFF. The CDR3 nucleotides are TGTGCCAGCTCAACGGGACAGGGGGCTACTGAAGCTTTCTTT. The gene calls are TRBV18 and TRBJ1-1; 12 bases are a match to TRBD1. V shed 5 bases, J shed 5 bases, and the junction held 3 bases outside the gene matches. This CDR3 has 14 amino acids. Germline V gene sequence: CDR1 KGHSH, CDR2 LQKENI.

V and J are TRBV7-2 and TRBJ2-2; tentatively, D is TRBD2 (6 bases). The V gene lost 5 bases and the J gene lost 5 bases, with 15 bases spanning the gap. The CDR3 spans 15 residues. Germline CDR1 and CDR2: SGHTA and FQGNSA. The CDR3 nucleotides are TGTGCCAGCAGCGTAACCGGGACTTGGACCGGGGAGCTGTTTTTT. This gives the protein CASSVTGTWTGELFF.

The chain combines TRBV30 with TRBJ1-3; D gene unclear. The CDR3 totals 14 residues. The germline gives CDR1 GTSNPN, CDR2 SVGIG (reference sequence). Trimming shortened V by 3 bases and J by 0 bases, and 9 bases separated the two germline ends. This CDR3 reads CAWRVSFSGNTIYF. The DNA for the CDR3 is TGTGCCTGGAGAGTCAGTTTCTCTGGAAACACCATATATTTT.

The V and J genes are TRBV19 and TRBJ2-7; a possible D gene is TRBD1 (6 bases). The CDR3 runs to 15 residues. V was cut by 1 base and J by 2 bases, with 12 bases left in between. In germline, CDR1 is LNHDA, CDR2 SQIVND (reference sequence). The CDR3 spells CASSIGSGDAYEQYF. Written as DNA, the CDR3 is TGTGCCAGTAGTATAGGGTCAGGGGACGCCTACGAGCAGTACTTC.

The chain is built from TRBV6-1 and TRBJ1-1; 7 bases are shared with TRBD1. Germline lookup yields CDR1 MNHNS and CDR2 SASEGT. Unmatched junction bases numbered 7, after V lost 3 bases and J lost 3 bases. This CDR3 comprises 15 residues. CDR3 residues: CASSDLKGAYTEAFF. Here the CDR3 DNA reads TGTGCCAGCAGTGATTTAAAGGGGGCTTACACTGAAGCTTTCTTT.

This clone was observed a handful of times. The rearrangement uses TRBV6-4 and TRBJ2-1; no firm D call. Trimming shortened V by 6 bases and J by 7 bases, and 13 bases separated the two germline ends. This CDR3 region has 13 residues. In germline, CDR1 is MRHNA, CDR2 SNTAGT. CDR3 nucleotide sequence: TGTGCCAGCAGCCCGGAGCACCTGAATGAGCAGTTCTTC. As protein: CASSPEHLNEQFF.

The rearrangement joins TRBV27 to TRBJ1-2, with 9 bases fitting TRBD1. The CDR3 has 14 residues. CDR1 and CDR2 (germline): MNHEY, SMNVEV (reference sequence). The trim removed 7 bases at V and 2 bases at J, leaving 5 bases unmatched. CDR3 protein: CASNTGQGNYGYTF. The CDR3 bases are TGTGCCAGCAATACGGGACAGGGAAACTATGGCTACACCTTC.

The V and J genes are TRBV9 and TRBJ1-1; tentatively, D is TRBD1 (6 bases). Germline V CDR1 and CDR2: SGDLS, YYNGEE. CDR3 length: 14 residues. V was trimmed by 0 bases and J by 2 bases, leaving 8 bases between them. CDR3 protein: CASSVEGHNTEAFF. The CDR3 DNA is TGTGCCAGCAGCGTAGAGGGACACAACACTGAAGCTTTCTTT.

The CDR3 loop is CATTGTSVYNEQFF. In DNA, the CDR3 is TGTGCCACCACCGGGACTAGCGTCTACAATGAGCAGTTCTTC. The J gene is TRBJ2-1, the V gene TRBV6-5; TRBD2 matches 10 bases. Trimming at V came to 10 bases and at J to 3 bases, leaving 6 bases not matched to a gene. Germline assignment: CDR1 MNHEY and CDR2 SVGAGI. The CDR3 is made up of 14 amino acids.

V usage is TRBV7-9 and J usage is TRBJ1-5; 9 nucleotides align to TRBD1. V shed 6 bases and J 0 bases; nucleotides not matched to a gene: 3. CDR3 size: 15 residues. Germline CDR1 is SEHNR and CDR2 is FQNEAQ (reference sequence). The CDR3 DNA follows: TGTGCCAGCAGTCCGGGACAGGGTAGCAATCAGCCCCAGCATTTT. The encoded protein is CASSPGQGSNQPQHF.

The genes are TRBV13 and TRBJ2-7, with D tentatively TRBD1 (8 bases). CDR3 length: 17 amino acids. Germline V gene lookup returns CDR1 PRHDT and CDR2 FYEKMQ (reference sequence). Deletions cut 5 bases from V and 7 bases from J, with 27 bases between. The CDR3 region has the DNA TGTGCCAGCAGCGCCCGCAGGGGGCGGGCGGGAGCAAGAGAGCAGTACTTC. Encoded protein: CASSARRGRAGAREQYF.

CDR3 loop: CASSLIGTRSYEQYF. The CDR3 DNA sequence: TGTGCCAGCAGCTTGATCGGGACTAGATCATACGAGCAGTACTTC. The chain combines TRBV5-4 with TRBJ2-7; 8 bases are a match to TRBD2. Germline V gene data show CDR1 as SGHNT and CDR2 as YYREEE (reference sequence). The V segment lost 1 base and the J segment 4 bases; nucleotides outside the gene matches: 7. The CDR3 consists of 15 residues. The whole variable domain, remainder taken from reference TRBV5-4 and TRBJ2-7, is ETGVTQSPTHLIKTRGQQVTLRCSSQSGHNTVSWYQQALGQGPQFIFQYYREEENGRGNFPPRFSGLQFPNYSSELNVNALELDDSALYLCASSLIGTRSYEQYFGPGTRLTVT.

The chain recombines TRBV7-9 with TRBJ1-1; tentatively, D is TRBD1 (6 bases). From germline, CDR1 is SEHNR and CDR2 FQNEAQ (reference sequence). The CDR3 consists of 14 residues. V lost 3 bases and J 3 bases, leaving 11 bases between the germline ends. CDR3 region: CASSFWGRHTEAFF. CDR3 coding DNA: TGTGCCAGCAGCTTCTGGGGGCGGCACACTGAAGCTTTCTTT.

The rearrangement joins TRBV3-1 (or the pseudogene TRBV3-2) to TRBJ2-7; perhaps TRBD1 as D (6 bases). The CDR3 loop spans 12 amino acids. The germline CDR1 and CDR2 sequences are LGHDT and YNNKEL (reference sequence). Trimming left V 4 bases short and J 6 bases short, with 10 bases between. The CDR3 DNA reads TGTGCCAGCAGCCGAGGACAGCGCGAGCAGTACTTC. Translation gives CASSRGQREQYF.

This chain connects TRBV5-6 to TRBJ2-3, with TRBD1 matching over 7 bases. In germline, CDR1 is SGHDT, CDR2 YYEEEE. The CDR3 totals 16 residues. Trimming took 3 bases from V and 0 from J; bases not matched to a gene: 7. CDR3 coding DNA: TGTGCCAGCAGCTCGCTGGGACAGACGAGCACAGATACGCAGTATTTT. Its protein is CASSSLGQTSTDTQYF.

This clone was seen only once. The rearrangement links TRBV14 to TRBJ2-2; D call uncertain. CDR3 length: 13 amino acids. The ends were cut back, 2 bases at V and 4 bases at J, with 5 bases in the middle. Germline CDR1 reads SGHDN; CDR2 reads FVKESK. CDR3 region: CASSQQATGELFF. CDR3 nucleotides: TGTGCCAGCAGCCAACAAGCCACCGGGGAGCTGTTTTTT.

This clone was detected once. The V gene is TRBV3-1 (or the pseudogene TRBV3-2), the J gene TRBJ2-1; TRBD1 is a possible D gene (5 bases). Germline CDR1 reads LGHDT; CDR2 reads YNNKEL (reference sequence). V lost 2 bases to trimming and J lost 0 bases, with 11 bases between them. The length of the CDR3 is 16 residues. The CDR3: CASSQLGQSSYNEQFF. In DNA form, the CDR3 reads TGTGCCAGCAGCCAACTTGGACAAAGCTCCTACAATGAGCAGTTCTTC.

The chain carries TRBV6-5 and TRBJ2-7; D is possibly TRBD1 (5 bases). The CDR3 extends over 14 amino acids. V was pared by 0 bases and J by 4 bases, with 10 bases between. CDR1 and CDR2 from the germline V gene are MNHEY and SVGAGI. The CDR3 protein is CASSYSRQLYEQYF. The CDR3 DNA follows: TGTGCCAGCAGTTACTCGAGACAGTTGTACGAGCAGTACTTC.

CDR3 sequence: CASSQRGYGYTF. The DNA of the CDR3 is TGTGCCAGCAGCCAAAGGGGGTATGGCTACACCTTC. The chain uses TRBV6-4 and TRBJ1-2, with D tentatively TRBD1 (6 bases). The CDR3 consists of 12 residues. CDR1 is MRHNA and CDR2 is SNTAGT in the germline V gene. Between the trimmed V and J ends, which lost 6 bases and 5 bases, there was a span of 10 bases.

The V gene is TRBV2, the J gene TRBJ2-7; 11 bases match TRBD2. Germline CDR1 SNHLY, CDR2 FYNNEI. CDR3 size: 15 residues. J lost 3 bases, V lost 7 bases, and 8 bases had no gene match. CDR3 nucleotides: TGTGCCAGCATTCGGACTAGCGGGCGCCACTACGAGCAGTACTTC. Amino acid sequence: CASIRTSGRHYEQYF.